Listed below are T cell receptor beta chains from one sample, sequenced in a study of CD4 T cells in relation to SARS-CoV-2 and coronaviruses. These receptors' antigens are unknown. Produced via immunoSEQ multiplex PCR; TCRdb's table is partial and in-frame only. The top ten clones hold around 20% of a sample with about 18,000 clones, almost 80% of them seen once. Specimen: CD4+ T cells from PBMCs, cultured in vitro. The source of these receptors is a human donor in good health. The CDR3 runs from the conserved cysteine through the conserved F or W. Fields, in order: V gene, CDR3 protein.

v_call: TRBV5-4; cdr3_aa: CASSLRQSRNEQYF
v_call: TRBV5-1; cdr3_aa: CASSPGRGSSYEQYF
v_call: TRBV5-1; cdr3_aa: CASSIGFGELFF
v_call: TRBV5-4; cdr3_aa: CASSDLAGHSYEQYF
v_call: TRBV7-3; cdr3_aa: CASSLDRSRWDTQYF
v_call: TRBV6-1; cdr3_aa: CASSERGAGNTIYF
v_call: TRBV4-1; cdr3_aa: CASSQEGAGRTYNNEKLFF
v_call: TRBV2; cdr3_aa: CASSEAWTSGRVTYEQYF
v_call: TRBV7-2; cdr3_aa: CASRPTSLGTDTQYF
v_call: TRBV7-2; cdr3_aa: CASSLEGTGSSTIYF
v_call: TRBV6-1; cdr3_aa: CASSEAGSDRGYEQYF
v_call: TRBV29-1; cdr3_aa: CSVEGSTGELFF
v_call: TRBV6-6; cdr3_aa: CASSPGLAGSYNEQFF
v_call: TRBV2; cdr3_aa: CASSEALESEKLFF
v_call: TRBV6-5; cdr3_aa: CASSVGSSYEQYF
v_call: TRBV5-1; cdr3_aa: CASSLAASGARSYEQYF
v_call: TRBV9; cdr3_aa: CASSVNSGSYNEQFF
v_call: TRBV7-3; cdr3_aa: CASSSEGATDTQYF
v_call: TRBV19; cdr3_aa: CASSISDRTLYQPQHF
v_call: TRBV30; cdr3_aa: CAWSGGEGRWETQYF
v_call: TRBV18; cdr3_aa: CASSPFDSTPSEQYF
v_call: TRBV19; cdr3_aa: CASSTAAKNIQYF
v_call: TRBV28; cdr3_aa: CASTSVGAPTDTQYF
v_call: TRBV18; cdr3_aa: CASSPTDGLVGETQYF
v_call: TRBV9; cdr3_aa: CASSVVAQSYEQYF
v_call: TRBV24-1; cdr3_aa: CATSDSSGRARETQYF
v_call: TRBV29-1; cdr3_aa: CSSDPGGTDTQYF
v_call: TRBV19; cdr3_aa: CASGVRRNQPQHF
v_call: TRBV3-1/TRBV3-2; cdr3_aa: CASRGLAYNEQFF
v_call: TRBV30; cdr3_aa: CAWSVRQTQYF
v_call: TRBV5-4; cdr3_aa: CASSLEVTSGIVEQYF
v_call: TRBV30; cdr3_aa: CAWNSDPNQPQHF
v_call: TRBV30; cdr3_aa: CAWSLSGKTYGYTF
v_call: TRBV27; cdr3_aa: CASSLVRGGQPQHF
v_call: TRBV4-1; cdr3_aa: CASSQGTGSGYTF
v_call: TRBV19; cdr3_aa: CATLDYYEQYF
v_call: TRBV6-1; cdr3_aa: CASSEAGRMAYEQYF
v_call: TRBV5-1; cdr3_aa: CASSLRTGLGSYEQYF
v_call: TRBV28; cdr3_aa: CASSLLTSAYSGANVLTF
v_call: TRBV19; cdr3_aa: CASSIGGPYGYTF
v_call: TRBV10-3; cdr3_aa: CAISDAPTSGETQYF
v_call: TRBV5-1; cdr3_aa: CASSFQTSGANIQYF
v_call: TRBV5-6; cdr3_aa: CASSTAAVGTQYF
v_call: TRBV11-3; cdr3_aa: CASSLGSRRPIYYNEQFF
v_call: TRBV3-1/TRBV3-2; cdr3_aa: CASSQGWGLRGYTF
v_call: TRBV7-2; cdr3_aa: CASSPEEGDNSPLHF
v_call: TRBV12-3/TRBV12-4; cdr3_aa: CASSMKDTQYF
v_call: TRBV5-6; cdr3_aa: CASSYGQALNTGELFF
v_call: TRBV27; cdr3_aa: CASSLGLAGAGETQYF
v_call: TRBV5-1; cdr3_aa: CASSLDSRREHGYTF
v_call: TRBV7-3; cdr3_aa: CASSLIVGDSPLHF
v_call: TRBV24-1; cdr3_aa: CATSKGDLAFF
v_call: TRBV19; cdr3_aa: CASSIVAGQAGELFF
v_call: TRBV3-1/TRBV3-2; cdr3_aa: CASSQYSRLALNYEQYF
v_call: TRBV7-8; cdr3_aa: CASSFTSWEFKVNEQFF
v_call: TRBV30; cdr3_aa: CAWSSGQGYGYTF
v_call: TRBV7-9; cdr3_aa: CASSRSGEETQYF
v_call: TRBV3-1/TRBV3-2; cdr3_aa: CASSQGGTSGRGEQFF
v_call: TRBV11-1; cdr3_aa: CASSRQADYNSPLHF
v_call: TRBV28; cdr3_aa: CASSPPGTGTGNTIYF